This T cell receptor (beta chain) emerged from a study of Graves' ophthalmopathy and Graves' hyperthyroidism. Whole-study findings and limits: Also, most clonotypes expanded in the thyroid above 0.001 frequency appeared in blood.

The CDR3 is 14 amino acids. The ends were cut back, 5 bases at V and 0 bases at J, with 11 bases in the middle. Germline V lookup: CDR1 SGHAT, CDR2 FQNNGV. RNA transcripts were the template, and TCR beta CDR3 regions were amplified from them. First-round RT-PCR used HTBI primers; second-round multiplex PCR followed. From the multiplex PCR reads, TCRdb called clonotypes with MiXCR, one entry per CDR3 protein. Of 300,000 or so distinct CDR3 sequences listed, about 17% are singletons. This clonotype occurred many times. The antigen is not known. Certain patients were not enrolled. These were patients with other autoimmune diseases, uncontrolled infections, pregnancy or lactation.

The sequence derives from an adult man with Graves' ophthalmopathy. The sequenced material came from peripheral blood. The chain links TRBV11-2 to TRBJ2-7; D perhaps matches TRBD2 (5 bases). CDR3 residues: CASSINGDSYEQYF. CDR3 nucleotides: TGTGCCAGCAGCATAAACGGGGACTCCTACGAGCAGTACTTC.